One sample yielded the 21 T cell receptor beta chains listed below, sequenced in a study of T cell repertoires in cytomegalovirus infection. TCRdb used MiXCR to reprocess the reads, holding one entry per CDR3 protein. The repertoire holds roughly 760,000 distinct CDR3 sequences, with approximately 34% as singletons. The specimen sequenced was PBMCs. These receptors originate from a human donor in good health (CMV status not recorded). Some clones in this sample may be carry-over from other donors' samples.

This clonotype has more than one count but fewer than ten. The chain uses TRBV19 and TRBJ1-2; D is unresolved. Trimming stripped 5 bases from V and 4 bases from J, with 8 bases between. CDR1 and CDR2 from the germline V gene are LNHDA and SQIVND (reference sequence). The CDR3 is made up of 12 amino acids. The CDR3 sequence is CASSSSSYGYTF. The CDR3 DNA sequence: TGTGCCAGTAGTTCCAGTAGCTATGGCTACACCTTC.

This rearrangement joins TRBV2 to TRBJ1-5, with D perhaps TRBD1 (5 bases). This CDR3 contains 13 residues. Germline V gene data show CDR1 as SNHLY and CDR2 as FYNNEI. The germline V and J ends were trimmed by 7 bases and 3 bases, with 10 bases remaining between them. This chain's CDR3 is CASTGEINQPQHF. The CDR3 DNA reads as TGTGCCAGCACGGGGGAAATCAATCAGCCCCAGCATTTT. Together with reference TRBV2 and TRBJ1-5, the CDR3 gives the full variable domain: EPEVTQTPSHQVTQMGQEVILRCVPISNHLYFYWYRQILGQKVEFLVSFYNNEISEKSEIFDDQFSVERPDGSNFTLKIRSTKLEDSAMYFCASTGEINQPQHFGDGTRLSIL.

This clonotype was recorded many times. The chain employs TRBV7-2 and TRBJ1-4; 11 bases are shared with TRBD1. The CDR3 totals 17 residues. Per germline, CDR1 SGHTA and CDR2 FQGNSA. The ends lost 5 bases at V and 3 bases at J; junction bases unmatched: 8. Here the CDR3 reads CASSQPDRGRPNEKLFF. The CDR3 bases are TGTGCCAGCAGCCAACCGGACAGGGGGCGTCCTAATGAAAAACTGTTTTTT.

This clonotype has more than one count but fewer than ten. DNA of the CDR3: TGTGCCAGCAGTTTACAGGGGATGAGTTCACCCCTCCACTTT. It codes for CASSLQGMSSPLHF. The chain joins TRBV12-3 or TRBV12-4 to TRBJ1-6; a weak D match, TRBD1 (6 bases). Between the trimmed V and J ends, which lost 2 bases and 9 bases, there was a span of 11 bases. The CDR3 spans 14 residues.

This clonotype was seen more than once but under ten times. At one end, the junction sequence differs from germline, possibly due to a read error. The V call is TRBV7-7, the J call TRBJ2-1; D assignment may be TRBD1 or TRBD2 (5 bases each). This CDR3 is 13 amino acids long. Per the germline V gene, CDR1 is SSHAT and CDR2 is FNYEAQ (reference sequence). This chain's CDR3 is CASSEGTAGEQFF. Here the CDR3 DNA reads TGTGCTAGCAGCGAAGGGACGGCAGGTGAGCAGTTCTTC.

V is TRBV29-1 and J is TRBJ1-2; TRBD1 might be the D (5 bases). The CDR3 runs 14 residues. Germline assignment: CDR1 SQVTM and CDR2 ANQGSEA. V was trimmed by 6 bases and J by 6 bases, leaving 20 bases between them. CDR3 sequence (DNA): TGCAGCGTCGGGATGGGTCCCGGGACCCATGGCTACACCTTC. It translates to CSVGMGPGTHGYTF.

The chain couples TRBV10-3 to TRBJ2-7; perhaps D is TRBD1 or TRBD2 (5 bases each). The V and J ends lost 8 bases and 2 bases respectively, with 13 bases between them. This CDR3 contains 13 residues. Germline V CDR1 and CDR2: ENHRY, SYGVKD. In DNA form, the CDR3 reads TGTGCCATCTCCCGGGACCTCGCCTACGAGCAGTACTTC. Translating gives CAISRDLAYEQYF.

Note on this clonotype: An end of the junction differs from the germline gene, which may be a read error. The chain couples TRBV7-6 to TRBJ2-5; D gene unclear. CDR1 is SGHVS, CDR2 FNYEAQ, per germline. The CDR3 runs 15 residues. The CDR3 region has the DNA TGTGCTAGCAGCTTAGCAGCAGGCCCCCAAGAGACCCAGTACTTC. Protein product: CASSLAAGPQETQYF. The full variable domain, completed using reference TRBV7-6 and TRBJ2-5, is GAGVSQSPRYKVTKRGQDVALRCDPISGHVSLYWYRQALGQGPEFLTYFNYEAQQDKSGLPNDRFSAERPEGSISTLTIQRTEQRDSAMYRCASSLAAGPQETQYFGPGTRLLVL.

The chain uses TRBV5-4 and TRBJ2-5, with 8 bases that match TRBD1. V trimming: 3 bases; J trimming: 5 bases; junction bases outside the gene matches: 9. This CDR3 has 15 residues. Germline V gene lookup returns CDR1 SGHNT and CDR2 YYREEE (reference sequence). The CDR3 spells CASSSGQGRSETQYF. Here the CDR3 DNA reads TGTGCCAGCAGCTCCGGACAGGGTAGGAGTGAGACCCAGTACTTC.

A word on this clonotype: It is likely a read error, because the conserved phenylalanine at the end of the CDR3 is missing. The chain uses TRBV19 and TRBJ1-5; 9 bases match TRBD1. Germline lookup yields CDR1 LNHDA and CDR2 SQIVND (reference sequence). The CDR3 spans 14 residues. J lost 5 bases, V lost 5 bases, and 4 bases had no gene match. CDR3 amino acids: CASSPGQGHQPQHI. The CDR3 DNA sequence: TGTGCCAGTAGTCCGGGACAGGGACATCAGCCCCAGCATATT.

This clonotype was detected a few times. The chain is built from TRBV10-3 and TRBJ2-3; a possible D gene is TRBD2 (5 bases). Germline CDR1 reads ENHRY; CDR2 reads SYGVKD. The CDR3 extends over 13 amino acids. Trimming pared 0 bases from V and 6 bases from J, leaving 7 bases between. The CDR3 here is CAISESREDTQYF. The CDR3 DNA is TGTGCCATCAGTGAGTCTAGGGAGGATACGCAGTATTTT.

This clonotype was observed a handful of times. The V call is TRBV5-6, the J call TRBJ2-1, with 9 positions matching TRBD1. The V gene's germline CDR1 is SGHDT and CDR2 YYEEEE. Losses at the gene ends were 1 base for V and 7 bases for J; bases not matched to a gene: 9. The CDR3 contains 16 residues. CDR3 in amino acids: CASSLLSGTGLNEQFF. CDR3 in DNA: TGTGCCAGCAGCTTGTTATCCGGGACAGGGCTGAATGAGCAGTTCTTC.

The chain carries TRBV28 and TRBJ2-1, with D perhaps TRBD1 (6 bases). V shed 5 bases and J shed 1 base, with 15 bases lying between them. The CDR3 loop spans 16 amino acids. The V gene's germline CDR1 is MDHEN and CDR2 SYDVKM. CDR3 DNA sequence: TGTGCCAGCAGTGGCTGGGGGCGCGGGTCCTACAATGAGCAGTTCTTC. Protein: CASSGWGRGSYNEQFF.

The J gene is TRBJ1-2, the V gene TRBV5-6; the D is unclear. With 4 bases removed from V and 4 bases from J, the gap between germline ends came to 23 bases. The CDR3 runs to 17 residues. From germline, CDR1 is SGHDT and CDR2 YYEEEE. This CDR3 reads CASSTGPDGVWGYGYTF. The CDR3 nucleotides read TGTGCCAGCAGCACGGGCCCGGACGGAGTTTGGGGCTATGGCTACACCTTC.

The CDR3 is CASSLRRRGYTF. In nucleotides, the CDR3 is TGTGCCAGCAGTTTAAGACGTAGGGGCTACACCTTC. The rearrangement links TRBV28 to TRBJ1-2; no clear D. Trimming took 2 bases from V and 8 from J, leaving 9 bases between them. CDR1 MDHEN and CDR2 SYDVKM come from the germline V gene. This CDR3 comprises 12 residues.

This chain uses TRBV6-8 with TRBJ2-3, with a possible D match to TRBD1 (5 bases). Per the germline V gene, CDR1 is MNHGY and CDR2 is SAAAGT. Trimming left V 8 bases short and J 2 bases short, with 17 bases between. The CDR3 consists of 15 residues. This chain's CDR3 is CASGALPLATDTQYF. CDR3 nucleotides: TGTGCCAGCGGGGCTCTTCCCCTCGCCACAGATACGCAGTATTTT.

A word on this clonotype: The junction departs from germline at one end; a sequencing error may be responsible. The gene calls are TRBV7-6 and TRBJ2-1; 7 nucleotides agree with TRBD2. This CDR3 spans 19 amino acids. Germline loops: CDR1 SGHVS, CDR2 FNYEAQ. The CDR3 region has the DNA TGTGCCAGCAGGTTGAGCGGGACTTCTGGGAGAGCCACCTATAATGAGCAGTTCTTC. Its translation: CASRLSGTSGRATYNEQFF. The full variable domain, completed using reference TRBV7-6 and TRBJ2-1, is GAGVSQSPRYKVTKRGQDVALRCDPISGHVSLYWYRQALGQGPEFLTYFNYEAQQDKSGLPNDRFSAERPEGSISTLTIQRTEQRDSAMYRCASRLSGTSGRATYNEQFFGPGTRLTVL.

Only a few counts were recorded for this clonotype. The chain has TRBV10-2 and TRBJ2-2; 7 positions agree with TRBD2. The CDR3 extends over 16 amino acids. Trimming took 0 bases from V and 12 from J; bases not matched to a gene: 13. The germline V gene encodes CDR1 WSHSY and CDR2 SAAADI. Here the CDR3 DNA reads TGCGCCAGCAGTGAGTCGGGGCTAGCGGTTCCCGCTAAGCTGTTTTTT. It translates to CASSESGLAVPAKLFF.

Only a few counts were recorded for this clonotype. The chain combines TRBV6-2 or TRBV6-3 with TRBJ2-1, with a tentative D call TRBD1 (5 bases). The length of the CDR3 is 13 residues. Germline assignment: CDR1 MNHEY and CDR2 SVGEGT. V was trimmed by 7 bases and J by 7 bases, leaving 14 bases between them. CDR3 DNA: TGTGCCAGCAATCCCGACAGATCTAATGAGCAGTTCTTC. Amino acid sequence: CASNPDRSNEQFF.

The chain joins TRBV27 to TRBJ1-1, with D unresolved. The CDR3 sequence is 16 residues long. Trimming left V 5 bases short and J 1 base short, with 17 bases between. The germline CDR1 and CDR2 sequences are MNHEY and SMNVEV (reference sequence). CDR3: CASSVDGVERNTEAFF. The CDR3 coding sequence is TGTGCCAGCAGTGTCGACGGGGTAGAAAGGAACACTGAAGCTTTCTTT.

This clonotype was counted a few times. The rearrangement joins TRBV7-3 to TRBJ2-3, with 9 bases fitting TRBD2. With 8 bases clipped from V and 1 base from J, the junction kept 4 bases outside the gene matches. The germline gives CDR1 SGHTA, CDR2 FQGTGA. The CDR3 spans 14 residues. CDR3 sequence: CASSGGGGTDTQYF. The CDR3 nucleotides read TGTGCCAGCTCCGGCGGGGGGGGCACAGATACGCAGTATTTT. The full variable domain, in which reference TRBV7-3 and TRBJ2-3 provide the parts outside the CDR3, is GAGVSQTPSNKVTEKGKYVELRCDPISGHTALYWYRQSLGQGPEFLIYFQGTGAADDSGLPNDRFFAVRPEGSVSTLKIQRTERGDSAVYLCASSGGGGTDTQYFGPGTRLTVL.